The T cell receptor beta chain described here comes from a study of T cell responses to AZD1222 COVID-19 vaccine. General observations from the study: Unmutated regions of variants are reportedly targeted by nearly half of spike-specific TCRs. Donors were largely white British and mainly female; clonal diversity was possibly underestimated. Regions 160-218 and 743-854 dominated among vaccine-associated CD4 TCRs spanning spike. Repertoires were obtained solely post-peak T cell response.

Here immunoSEQ multiplex PCR was the method, and the copy in TCRdb shows in-frame clones only, minus some. Of 90,000 to 95,000 clones in the sample, roughly 84% are singletons; the top ten hold around 21%. A note on this clone: Antigen specificity is unknown.

The CDR3 runs 15 residues. Germline V gene lookup returns CDR1 MNHEY and CDR2 SVGEGT. V lost 2 bases, J lost 11 bases, and 19 bases lay in between. The input for sequencing was peripheral blood, taken on day 0 of AZD1222 vaccination. The receptor was derived from an adult in good health. The chain is built from TRBV6-2 or TRBV6-3 and TRBJ1-5; tentatively, D is TRBD1 (6 bases). CDR3 nucleotides: TGTGCCAGCAGTTACAAGGGGGGCCCTAGGTGGGCCCAGCATTTT. Protein sequence: CASSYKGGPRWAQHF.